One and the same sample provided the 25 T cell receptor beta chains below, sequenced in a study of cytomegalovirus exposure and HLA in healthy donors. This PCR relied on a set of 60 Vbeta primers and 13 Jbeta primers. The data were produced by immunoSEQ multiplex PCR, yet TCRdb's version contains in-frame clones alone and is incomplete. The sample includes approximately 190,000 clones, roughly 80% of them seen just once. The specimen sequenced was PBMCs. Receptor source: a woman between 45 and 65 years old in good health and CMV-seropositive.

CDR3: CASSELTPDSREQYF. CDR3 in DNA: TGTGCCAGCAGTGAATTGACCCCGGACTCACGCGAGCAGTACTTC. The chain recombines TRBV2 with TRBJ2-7, with a weak D call TRBD2 (5 bases). Deletions cut 2 bases from V and 6 bases from J, with 17 bases between. This CDR3 region has 15 residues. In germline, CDR1 is SNHLY, CDR2 FYNNEI. The entire variable domain, with the rest obtained from reference TRBV2 and TRBJ2-7, is as follows: EPEVTQTPSHQVTQMGQEVILRCVPISNHLYFYWYRQILGQKVEFLVSFYNNEISEKSEIFDDQFSVERPDGSNFTLKIRSTKLEDSAMYFCASSELTPDSREQYFGPGTRLTVT.

This clone has only one observation. J is TRBJ1-4 and V is TRBV18; no clear D gene. The V end was cut by 1 base, the J end by 0 bases, with 6 bases between. This CDR3 has 15 amino acids. The germline V gene encodes CDR1 KGHSH and CDR2 LQKENI. This CDR3 is CASSPQTATNEKLFF. The CDR3 coding sequence is TGTGCCAGCTCACCACAAACAGCAACTAATGAAAAACTGTTTTTT. Drawing the rest from reference TRBV18 and TRBJ1-4, the complete variable domain is NAGVMQNPRHLVRRRGQEARLRCSPMKGHSHVYWYRQLPEEGLKFMVYLQKENIIDESGMPKERFSAEFPKEGPSILRIQQVVRGDSAAYFCASSPQTATNEKLFFGSGTQLSVL.

The CDR3: CASSLALRQGGEGYTF. The CDR3 DNA reads as TGTGCCAGCAGCTTGGCCCTCCGTCAGGGTGGCGAGGGCTACACCTTC. This chain joins TRBV5-4 and TRBJ1-2; D might be TRBD1 (5 bases). V lost 0 bases to trimming and J lost 8 bases, with 20 bases between them. This CDR3 is 16 amino acids long. Germline CDR1 and CDR2: SGHNT and YYREEE (reference sequence).

Concerning this clone: The germline gene is not matched at one end of the junction; a read error may be the cause. This chain joins TRBV7-8 and TRBJ2-1; 9 nucleotides agree with TRBD2. This CDR3 comprises 15 residues. Germline CDR1 and CDR2: SGHVS and FQNEAQ. As DNA, the CDR3 is TGTGCCAGCAGCATAGCGGGGGACTTCTACAATGAGCAGTTCTTC. Amino acid sequence: CASSIAGDFYNEQFF. The whole variable domain, remainder taken from reference TRBV7-8 and TRBJ2-1, is GAGVSQSPRYKVAKRGQDVALRCDPISGHVSLFWYQQALGQGPEFLTYFQNEAQLDKSGLPSDRFFAERPEGSVSTLKIQRTQQEDSAVYLCASSIAGDFYNEQFFGPGTRLTVL.

Here the CDR3 reads CASSEAGAEQYF. CDR3 DNA sequence: TGTGCCAGCAGTGAAGCAGGGGCCGAGCAGTACTTC. The chain is built from TRBV2 and TRBJ2-7; D is possibly TRBD1 (5 bases). V lost 0 bases and J lost 6, with 6 bases in between. Looked up from germline, CDR1 is SNHLY and CDR2 is FYNNEI. The CDR3 is 12 residues long.

J is TRBJ1-2 and V is TRBV2; 9 bases align to TRBD1. Trimming at V came to 8 bases and at J to 8 bases, leaving 12 bases not matched to a gene. In germline, CDR1 is SNHLY, CDR2 FYNNEI. The CDR3 has 14 residues. CDR3 sequence reads: CASWGGQGGLGYTF. The CDR3, as DNA: TGTGCCAGCTGGGGGGGACAGGGAGGTTTGGGCTACACCTTC.

The CDR3 DNA follows: TGCGCCAGCAGCCACCCTTCCGGGCCAGGAGGGACTGAAGCTTTCTTT. It translates to CASSHPSGPGGTEAFF. The J gene is TRBJ1-1, the V gene TRBV4-1; D gene ambiguous. CDR3 length: 16 amino acids. Germline V gene sequence: CDR1 MGHRA, CDR2 YSYEKL. V lost 3 bases and J lost 5, with 19 bases in between.

The V and J genes are TRBV19 and TRBJ2-5; TRBD2 agrees at 9 bases. Unmatched junction bases numbered 17, after V lost 4 bases and J lost 5 bases. Germline lookup yields CDR1 LNHDA and CDR2 SQIVND (reference sequence). The CDR3 has 18 amino acids. Written as DNA, the CDR3 is TGTGCCAGTAGTAGGGGCCTGCAAGCGGGGGGTTTCGGGGAGACCCAGTACTTC. Protein: CASSRGLQAGGFGETQYF.

Remarks on this clone: One end of the junction does not line up with germline, which may come from a read error. The chain links TRBV7-9 to TRBJ1-2; the match to TRBD1 covers 10 bases. Germline assignment: CDR1 SEHNR and CDR2 FQNEAQ (reference sequence). This CDR3 is 14 amino acids long. The CDR3 DNA follows: TGTTCCAGCAGCTTACTGGGACAGGGGAATGGCTACACCTTC. Protein: CSSSLLGQGNGYTF.

The rearrangement links TRBV7-9 to TRBJ1-2; the D is unclear. CDR1 is SEHNR and CDR2 is FQNEAQ in the germline V gene (reference sequence). V was pared by 2 bases and J by 8 bases, with 9 bases between. This CDR3 region has 12 residues. CDR3 DNA sequence: TGTGCCAGCAGCTTACTTGGAGGAGGCTACACCTTC. It yields the protein CASSLLGGGYTF.

V is TRBV30 and J is TRBJ1-2, with TRBD1 identical over 9 bases. This CDR3 region has 15 residues. Looked up from germline, CDR1 is GTSNPN and CDR2 is SVGIG (reference sequence). J was trimmed by 5 bases and V by 1 base; bases with no gene match: 8. The CDR3 region is CAWSGGTGMAYGYTF. The CDR3 coding sequence is TGTGCCTGGAGTGGCGGGACAGGGATGGCTTATGGCTACACCTTC.

In its sample, this clone was seen once. The chain links TRBV19 to TRBJ2-1; 14 bases line up with TRBD2. The CDR3 consists of 17 residues. Germline V gene lookup returns CDR1 LNHDA and CDR2 SQIVND (reference sequence). The ends lost 4 bases at V and 3 bases at J; junction bases unmatched: 5. The CDR3 spells CASSTRTSGRYYNEQFF. CDR3 DNA sequence: TGTGCCAGTAGTACAAGGACTAGCGGGAGGTACTACAATGAGCAGTTCTTC.

V usage is TRBV29-1 and J usage is TRBJ1-1; 8 bases are a match to TRBD1. This CDR3 is 12 amino acids long. CDR1 is SQVTM and CDR2 is ANQGSEA in the germline V gene. The J segment lost 1 base and the V segment lost 7 bases, leaving 2 bases of the junction unmatched. CDR3: CSGDRRNTEAFF. CDR3 bases: TGCAGCGGGGACAGGAGGAACACTGAAGCTTTCTTT.

This chain connects TRBV6-1 to TRBJ1-2; D is uncertain. Germline CDR1 is MNHNS and CDR2 is SASEGT. The V end lost 11 bases, the J end lost 2 bases, and 15 bases lay between the germline ends. The CDR3 covers 13 residues. The CDR3: CAVTLTLNYGYTF. CDR3 in DNA: TGTGCCGTCACACTAACACTGAACTATGGCTACACCTTC.

The J gene is TRBJ1-5, the V gene TRBV6-5; D is unresolved. The CDR3 runs 14 residues. Germline V lookup: CDR1 MNHEY, CDR2 SVGAGI. V dropped 4 bases and J dropped 4 bases, with 11 bases sitting between them. CDR3 DNA: TGTGCCAGCAGTTCCCAACCGGTTAATCAGCCCCAGCATTTT. Its translation is CASSSQPVNQPQHF.

The chain has TRBV19 and TRBJ1-2; D unresolved. Per germline, CDR1 LNHDA and CDR2 SQIVND (reference sequence). This CDR3 region has 15 residues. The germline V and J ends were trimmed by 7 bases and 3 bases, with 18 bases remaining between them. The CDR3 loop is CASKRSGNIDYGYTF. CDR3 DNA sequence: TGTGCCAGTAAGCGGTCGGGGAACATTGACTATGGCTACACCTTC.

The CDR3 spells CASSYGGGLVHEQYF. The CDR3 DNA is TGTGCCAGCAGTTACGGGGGAGGGCTTGTACACGAGCAGTACTTC. The V and J genes are TRBV6-5 and TRBJ2-7; 7 positions match TRBD2. This CDR3 spans 15 amino acids. Germline V gene sequence: CDR1 MNHEY, CDR2 SVGAGI. After removal of 2 bases from V and 5 bases from J, the junction contained 9 bases not matched to a gene.

The gene calls are TRBV7-9 and TRBJ2-1; 10 nucleotides agree with TRBD2. The CDR3 is made up of 16 amino acids. The germline V gene has CDR1 SEHNR and CDR2 FQNEAQ (reference sequence). V was clipped by 2 bases and J by 6 bases; unmatched bases: 7. The CDR3 DNA reads as TGTGCCAGCAGCTTAAGCGGGGGGGCCATCTTCAATGAGCAGTTCTTC. This encodes CASSLSGGAIFNEQFF.

This chain connects TRBV4-1 to TRBJ1-6; D may be TRBD1 (6 bases). Germline loops: CDR1 MGHRA, CDR2 YSYEKL. The CDR3 is 13 residues long. Trimming removed 4 bases from V and 13 bases from J, with 14 bases in between. The DNA for the CDR3 is TGCGCCAGCAGCCGCCCTGCGGACAGTCCCCTCCACTTT. Translation gives CASSRPADSPLHF.

V and J are TRBV27 and TRBJ1-1, with 9 nucleotides matching TRBD1. CDR1 and CDR2 (germline): MNHEY, SMNVEV (reference sequence). This CDR3 has 16 residues. Losses at the gene ends were 5 bases for V and 2 bases for J; bases not matched to a gene: 9. The CDR3 region is CASSHAQGAVNTEAFF. The CDR3 DNA follows: TGTGCCAGCAGTCACGCACAGGGGGCAGTCAACACTGAAGCTTTCTTT.

V usage is TRBV11-3 and J usage is TRBJ2-7; 10 bases are shared with TRBD1. There are 15 residues in the CDR3. Germline V gene data show CDR1 as SGHNT and CDR2 as YENEEA. With 1 base clipped from V and 7 bases from J, the junction kept 7 bases outside the gene matches. CDR3 bases: TGTGCCAGCAGCTTAGGCGGGACAGGGGAGAGGGAGCAGTACTTC. It codes for CASSLGGTGEREQYF.

This clone has just one count. The chain employs TRBV7-3 and TRBJ2-1; TRBD2 agrees at 10 bases. Germline CDR1 reads SGHTA; CDR2 reads FQGTGA. The J segment lost 7 bases and the V segment lost 5 bases, leaving 11 bases of the junction unmatched. This CDR3 region has 16 residues. The CDR3 loop reads CASSTSGRAILNEQFF. In DNA form, the CDR3 reads TGTGCCAGCAGCACCAGCGGGAGGGCCATTTTGAATGAGCAGTTCTTC.

The gene calls are TRBV5-1 and TRBJ2-3; the D gene is possibly TRBD2 (6 bases). Germline assignment: CDR1 SGHRS and CDR2 YFSETQ. The CDR3 is made up of 14 amino acids. The V end lost 7 bases, the J end lost 0 bases, and 12 bases lay between the germline ends. In nucleotides, the CDR3 is TGCGCCAGCCGGGACTCCCGTAGCACAGATACGCAGTATTTT. Residues: CASRDSRSTDTQYF.

The V and J genes are TRBV5-4 and TRBJ1-2, with TRBD1 identical over 7 bases. The CDR3 has 16 amino acids. V was clipped by 3 bases and J by 6 bases; unmatched bases: 14. The germline gives CDR1 SGHNT, CDR2 YYREEE (reference sequence). The CDR3: CASSSTIPTGEDGYTF. CDR3 sequence (DNA): TGTGCCAGCAGCTCCACCATTCCAACAGGGGAAGATGGCTACACCTTC.

V is TRBV7-2 and J is TRBJ2-3, with 9 nucleotides matching TRBD2. V gave up 5 bases and J gave up 5 bases; unmatched junction bases: 8. The CDR3 runs 15 residues. Germline loops: CDR1 SGHTA, CDR2 FQGNSA. Here the CDR3 DNA reads TGTGCCAGCAGCCTCCAGCGGGAGGTAGTAGATACGCAGTATTTT. This codes for CASSLQREVVDTQYF. The full variable domain, in which reference TRBV7-2 and TRBJ2-3 provide the parts outside the CDR3, is GAGVSQSPSNKVTEKGKDVELRCDPISGHTALYWYRQSLGQGLEFLIYFQGNSAPDKSGLPSDRFSAERTGGSVSTLTIQRTQQEDSAVYLCASSLQREVVDTQYFGPGTRLTVL.